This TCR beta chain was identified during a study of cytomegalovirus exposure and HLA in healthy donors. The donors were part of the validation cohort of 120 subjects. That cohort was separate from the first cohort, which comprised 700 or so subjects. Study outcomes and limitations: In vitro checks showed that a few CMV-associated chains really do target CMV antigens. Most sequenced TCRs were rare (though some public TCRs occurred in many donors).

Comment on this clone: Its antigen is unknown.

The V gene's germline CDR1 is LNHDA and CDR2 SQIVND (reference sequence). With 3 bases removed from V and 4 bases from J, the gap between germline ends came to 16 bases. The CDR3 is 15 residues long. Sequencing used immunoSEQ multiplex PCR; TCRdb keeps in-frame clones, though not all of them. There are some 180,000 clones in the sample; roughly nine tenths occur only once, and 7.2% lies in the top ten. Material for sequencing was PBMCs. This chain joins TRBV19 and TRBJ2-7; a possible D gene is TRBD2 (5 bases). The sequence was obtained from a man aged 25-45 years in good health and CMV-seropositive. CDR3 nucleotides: TGTGCCAGTAGTATTGGTGCGGGTTTTAGATACGAGCAGTACTTC. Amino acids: CASSIGAGFRYEQYF.